The 20 T cell receptor beta chains in this list originate from one sample, sequenced in a study of shared clonotypes between healthy human individuals. Assay: immunoSEQ multiplex PCR; the TCRdb copy retains only in-frame clones and omits some. The data show approximately 1,500,000 clones, approximately 97% seen once. Sequencing was carried out using naive CD4+ T cells sorted from blood. The subset is: CD45RA+ positively selected. The receptors were gathered from a man aged 30 to 45 in good health.

V and J are TRBV4-1 and TRBJ1-2; 8 nucleotides line up with TRBD1. The ends lost 3 bases at V and 4 bases at J; junction bases unmatched: 4. In germline, CDR1 is MGHRA, CDR2 YSYEKL. The CDR3 is 14 residues long. Written as DNA, the CDR3 is TGCGCCAGCAGCCAGAGGACAGGGCCCTATGGCTACACCTTC. This translates into CASSQRTGPYGYTF.

V gene TRBV7-6 combines with J gene TRBJ1-5; 10 bases agree with TRBD1. Unmatched junction bases numbered 4, after V lost 5 bases and J lost 6 bases. This CDR3 contains 14 residues. The germline CDR1 and CDR2 sequences are SGHVS and FNYEAQ. CDR3 nucleotide sequence: TGTGCCAGCAGCCAGACAGGGGGCACTCAGCCCCAGCATTTT. Residues: CASSQTGGTQPQHF.

J is TRBJ1-2 and V is TRBV5-1; D not certain. The V and J ends lost 3 bases and 8 bases respectively, with 17 bases between them. The CDR3 extends over 14 amino acids. Germline CDR1 reads SGHRS; CDR2 reads YFSETQ. This chain's CDR3 is CASSSGPGAEGYTF. For the CDR3, the DNA is TGCGCCAGCAGCTCCGGTCCGGGAGCGGAAGGCTACACCTTC.

The chain has TRBV28 and TRBJ1-2, with D perhaps TRBD1 (5 bases). CDR1 is MDHEN, CDR2 SYDVKM, per germline. This CDR3 has 13 amino acids. The V end lost 5 bases, the J end lost 12 bases, and 19 bases lay between the germline ends. CDR3 DNA sequence: TGTGCCAGCAGTCTGGGGGGACCGCAACTAAACACCTTC. Translation gives CASSLGGPQLNTF.

The sample holds a few counts of this clone. The genes are TRBV10-1 and TRBJ2-7; 9 bases fit TRBD1. This CDR3 comprises 14 residues. J lost 3 bases, V lost 6 bases, and 6 bases had no gene match. The V gene's germline CDR1 is WNHNN and CDR2 SYGVQD (reference sequence). For the CDR3, the DNA is TGCGCCAGCAGCCCCGGGACAGGGAGCTACGAGCAGTACTTC. Its protein is CASSPGTGSYEQYF.

The J gene is TRBJ1-1, the V gene TRBV6-1; D may be TRBD1 (5 bases). The V gene lost 4 bases and the J gene lost 8 bases, with 17 bases spanning the gap. Germline V gene sequence: CDR1 MNHNS, CDR2 SASEGT. The CDR3 length is 14 residues. The CDR3 loop reads CASSARNWGSEAFF. The CDR3 region has the DNA TGTGCCAGCAGTGCCAGGAATTGGGGGAGCGAAGCTTTCTTT.

Concerning this clone: Other nucleotide sequences in the sample specify the same CDR3. The rearrangement links TRBV20-1 to TRBJ2-7; D uncertain. V was pared by 2 bases and J by 3 bases, with 5 bases between. The germline V gene has CDR1 DFQATT and CDR2 SNEGSKA (reference sequence). The CDR3 is 11 amino acids. The CDR3 DNA reads TGCAGTGCTAGAATTGGCTACGAGCAGTACTTC. Its translation: CSARIGYEQYF.

V and J are TRBV7-9 and TRBJ1-2; D uncertain. CDR1 is SEHNR and CDR2 is FQNEAQ in the germline V gene (reference sequence). The length of the CDR3 is 16 residues. V was trimmed by 6 bases and J by 3 bases, leaving 20 bases between them. The CDR3 is CASSLLMQGRDYGYTF. CDR3 nucleotides: TGTGCCAGCAGTTTACTTATGCAAGGGCGGGACTATGGCTACACCTTC. The full variable domain, in which reference TRBV7-9 and TRBJ1-2 provide the parts outside the CDR3, is DTGVSQNPRHKITKRGQNVTFRCDPISEHNRLYWYRQTLGQGPEFLTYFQNEAQLEKSRLLSDRFSAERPKGSFSTLEIQRTEQGDSAMYLCASSLLMQGRDYGYTFGSGTRLTVV.

For the CDR3, the DNA is TGTGCCTGGAGTCCAACTCCTCCGGGTCCGTACGTCAACTCCTACGAGCAGTACTTC. Translation: CAWSPTPPGPYVNSYEQYF. This chain uses TRBV30 with TRBJ2-7; D gene uncertain. The CDR3 totals 19 residues. Germline CDR1 reads GTSNPN; CDR2 reads SVGIG (reference sequence). V lost 2 bases to trimming and J lost 0 bases, with 26 bases between them.

The V call is TRBV4-3, the J call TRBJ1-2, with D hard to call. This CDR3 contains 12 residues. Germline V gene sequence: CDR1 LGHNA, CDR2 YSLEER. Trimming left V 0 bases short and J 7 bases short, with 6 bases between. The CDR3 spells CASSQDRVGYTF. The CDR3 DNA reads as TGCGCCAGCAGCCAAGATCGGGTTGGCTACACCTTC.

On this clone: One end of the junction is discordant with germline, which a read error may explain. The CDR3, as DNA: TGTGCCCGCAGCGTGGGGGGGGCCTATGGCTACACCTTC. Residues: CARSVGGAYGYTF. This chain links TRBV9 with TRBJ1-2, with D tentatively TRBD1 (6 bases). This CDR3 has 13 amino acids. From germline, CDR1 is SGDLS and CDR2 YYNGEE.

V gene TRBV15 combines with J gene TRBJ2-7; D remains unclear. The CDR3 is made up of 13 amino acids. In germline, CDR1 is LNHNV, CDR2 YYDKDF (reference sequence). V was pared by 3 bases and J by 3 bases, with 9 bases between. The CDR3, as DNA: TGTGCCACCAGCAGGACCATCCACTACGAGCAGTACTTC. It specifies CATSRTIHYEQYF.

In its sample, this clone was seen a few times. Other DNA variants within this sample encode the same CDR3. V is TRBV18 and J is TRBJ2-2; perhaps TRBD1 as D (6 bases). The V end lost 3 bases, the J end lost 2 bases, and 10 bases lay between the germline ends. The CDR3 runs 15 residues. The germline V gene has CDR1 KGHSH and CDR2 LQKENI. As DNA, the CDR3 is TGTGCCAGCTCACCTCTCGGGACAAACACCGGGGAGCTGTTTTTT. Protein: CASSPLGTNTGELFF.

This chain connects TRBV4-3 to TRBJ2-7; 9 nucleotides line up with TRBD2. The CDR3 is 17 amino acids. Trimming at V came to 0 bases and at J to 2 bases, leaving 8 bases not matched to a gene. Germline assignment: CDR1 LGHNA and CDR2 YSLEER. The CDR3 loop is CASSQDFGGGGTYEQYF. In DNA, the CDR3 is TGCGCCAGCAGCCAAGATTTTGGCGGGGGGGGGACCTACGAGCAGTACTTC.

This chain uses TRBV19 with TRBJ1-5; tentatively, D is TRBD1 (5 bases). Germline V gene data show CDR1 as LNHDA and CDR2 as SQIVND (reference sequence). The CDR3 spans 14 residues. V gave up 5 bases and J gave up 1 base, with 9 bases separating them. This chain's CDR3 is CASSAWDSNQPQHF. The CDR3 DNA sequence: TGTGCCAGTAGTGCCTGGGACAGCAATCAGCCCCAGCATTTT.

The gene calls are TRBV19 and TRBJ1-2; D remains ambiguous. This CDR3 region has 15 residues. The germline gives CDR1 LNHDA, CDR2 SQIVND (reference sequence). Trimming left V 6 bases short and J 4 bases short, with 18 bases between. As DNA, the CDR3 is TGTGCCAGTAGCCCTTTGGGCGAAAACCCCTATGGCTACACCTTC. Translating gives CASSPLGENPYGYTF.

The rearrangement joins TRBV10-3 to TRBJ1-3, with TRBD1 as a possible D gene (5 bases). Germline V gene lookup returns CDR1 ENHRY and CDR2 SYGVKD. The ends were cut back, 8 bases at V and 4 bases at J, with 12 bases in the middle. CDR3 length: 13 residues. The CDR3 DNA reads as TGTGCCATCGCGCCAGGGTCAGGAAACACCATATATTTT. It codes for CAIAPGSGNTIYF.

This sequence joins TRBV15 and TRBJ2-7; D possibly uses TRBD1 or TRBD2 (6 bases each). Trimming removed 3 bases at V and 0 bases at J, with 12 bases between. The CDR3 runs 15 residues. From germline, CDR1 is LNHNV and CDR2 YYDKDF (reference sequence). This CDR3 reads CATSSTKGGSYEQYF. In DNA form, the CDR3 reads TGTGCCACCAGCAGTACTAAGGGGGGCTCCTACGAGCAGTACTTC.

This sequence joins TRBV29-1 and TRBJ1-1, with a weak D call TRBD1 (6 bases). The germline CDR1 and CDR2 sequences are SQVTM and ANQGSEA. This CDR3 comprises 13 residues. The V end lost 7 bases, the J end lost 2 bases, and 14 bases lay between the germline ends. The CDR3 region is CSASTGTNTEAFF. CDR3 coding DNA: TGCAGCGCTTCGACAGGAACAAACACTGAAGCTTTCTTT.

A remark on this clone: Additional DNA sequences in this sample encode the identical CDR3. The gene calls are TRBV5-1 and TRBJ2-1; D remains ambiguous. From germline, CDR1 is SGHRS and CDR2 YFSETQ. The CDR3 spans 12 residues. Trimming left V 0 bases short and J 7 bases short, with 5 bases between. The CDR3 protein is CASSLGENEQFF. The CDR3 bases are TGCGCCAGCAGCTTGGGAGAGAATGAGCAGTTCTTC.